Below are 9 T cell receptor beta chains sequenced from a single sample in a study of molecular identifiers for immune sequencing clone quantification. MiXCR was run by TCRdb on the PCR reads, yielding one entry per CDR3 protein. The sample consists of 88,000 or so distinct CDR3 sequences, roughly a fifth of them appearing once. The sequenced sample was naive CD8+ T cells from blood, with Jurkat cell RNA spiked in. Documented subset: FACS-sorted CD8+CD4-CCR7+CD45RA+ naive T cells. These receptors were collected from a human donor in good health. Some libraries in this study had Jurkat cell RNA spiked in.

This clonotype was counted at least ten times. The chain has TRBV12-3 or TRBV12-4 and TRBJ2-3; 7 bases are a match to TRBD2. CDR3 size: 18 residues. V was clipped by 2 bases and J by 3 bases; unmatched bases: 14. The CDR3 DNA sequence: TGTGCCAGCAGTTTATCCCAAGACTGGCGGGAGCTGACAGATACGCAGTATTTT. Encoded protein: CASSLSQDWRELTDTQYF.

As to this clonotype: A much larger clone lies one base from this, so it may be a read error. This sequence joins TRBV4-2 and TRBJ2-2; D may be TRBD2 (6 bases). This CDR3 spans 18 amino acids. Germline CDR1 reads LGHNA; CDR2 reads YNFKEQ. CDR3 DNA: TGTGCCGGCAGGAATACTGGGATAACAGGCGGGGACACCGGGGAGCTGTTTTTT. The encoded protein is CAGRNTGITGGDTGELFF.

The chain carries TRBV11-3 and TRBJ2-3; D uncertain. Trimming left V 5 bases short and J 5 bases short, with 14 bases between. The germline V gene encodes CDR1 SGHNT and CDR2 YENEEA. This CDR3 comprises 14 residues. CDR3 amino acids: CASSHGRPGDTQYF. The CDR3 region has the DNA TGTGCCAGCAGCCATGGACGACCGGGAGATACGCAGTATTTT.

The V and J genes are TRBV27 and TRBJ1-2; no clear D. CDR3 length: 14 residues. CDR1 is MNHEY, CDR2 SMNVEV, per germline (reference sequence). V was trimmed by 5 bases and J by 8 bases, leaving 18 bases between them. CDR3 DNA: TGTGCCAGCAGTCCAAATCCGGGTGCCCGGGGCTACACCTTC. Protein product: CASSPNPGARGYTF.

The sample holds a few counts of this clonotype. The CDR3, as DNA: TGCGCCAGCAGCCAAGACAGTGGCTATGGCTACACCTTC. Its protein is CASSQDSGYGYTF. V gene TRBV4-3 combines with J gene TRBJ1-2; D gene unclear. The germline V gene has CDR1 LGHNA and CDR2 YSLEER. V lost 0 bases and J 4 bases, leaving 6 bases between the germline ends. CDR3 length: 13 residues.

This clonotype was seen repeatedly, ten times or more. The chain couples TRBV7-9 to TRBJ2-1, with 8 bases matching TRBD2. Trimming cost V 4 bases and J 7 bases; bases outside gene matches: 3. The CDR3 totals 13 residues. From germline, CDR1 is SEHNR and CDR2 FQNEAQ (reference sequence). This CDR3 reads CASSSGLENEQFF. CDR3 sequence (DNA): TGTGCCAGCAGCTCGGGACTAGAGAATGAGCAGTTCTTC. The variable domain in full, with the rest retrieved from reference TRBV7-9 and TRBJ2-1, is DTGVSQNPRHKITKRGQNVTFRCDPISEHNRLYWYRQTLGQGPEFLTYFQNEAQLEKSRLLSDRFSAERPKGSFSTLEIQRTEQGDSAMYLCASSSGLENEQFFGPGTRLTVL.

This clonotype was counted ten times or more. This chain links TRBV5-4 with TRBJ2-3; no definite D call. In germline, CDR1 is SGHNT, CDR2 YYREEE (reference sequence). This CDR3 region has 11 residues. Trimming shortened V by 2 bases and J by 5 bases, and 3 bases separated the two germline ends. CDR3 protein: CASSFVDTQYF. The CDR3 coding sequence is TGTGCCAGCAGCTTTGTAGATACGCAGTATTTT.

This clonotype was observed many times. The chain's CDR3 is CSARSIAGTYEQYF. CDR3 nucleotide sequence: TGCAGTGCTAGATCAATCGCAGGTACCTACGAGCAGTACTTC. This chain connects TRBV20-1 to TRBJ2-7; D gene ambiguous. With 2 bases removed from V and 2 bases from J, the gap between germline ends came to 13 bases. The CDR3 extends over 14 amino acids. Looked up from germline, CDR1 is DFQATT and CDR2 is SNEGSKA (reference sequence).

The chain uses TRBV4-2 and TRBJ2-7, with 7 bases fitting TRBD1. V shed 0 bases and J 3 bases; nucleotides not matched to a gene: 14. This CDR3 contains 18 residues. The V gene's germline CDR1 is LGHNA and CDR2 YNFKEQ. CDR3 sequence reads: CASSQDLGDREFSYEQYF. CDR3 DNA: TGTGCCAGCAGCCAAGATCTTGGAGACAGGGAATTTAGCTACGAGCAGTACTTC.